The following is a TCR beta chain sequence with its context. Its antigen remains unknown. The CDR3 totals 15 residues. V gave up 3 bases and J gave up 5 bases, with 15 bases separating them. CDR1 and CDR2 from the germline V gene are SGHDT and YYEEEE. Ipilimumab-mediated CTLA-4 blockade plus focal radiation was given to patients having chemo-refractory metastatic non-small-cell lung cancer. Sequencing was performed with immunoSEQ multiplex PCR; in TCRdb, only in-frame clones are kept and a portion is missing. The sample holds about 48,000 clones, more than 75% seen once. This sample is part of a study of radiotherapy plus CTLA-4 blockade in lung cancer. Study summary: In around 17% of patients, objective responses were seen; roughly 30% had disease control. Study-level results: The best prediction of response reportedly came from early blood T cell clone dynamics, with interferon-beta. TCR clones originating in tumors grew in number in blood after radiotherapy plus ipilimumab.

The source is a human donor with non-small cell lung cancer who had stable disease on radiotherapy plus ipilimumab. The specimen comprised peripheral blood, sampled from a patient treated with radiotherapy plus ipilimumab. V and J are TRBV5-6 and TRBJ1-5; D is possibly TRBD1 (5 bases). CDR3 sequence reads: CASSSSGGSDQPQHF. The CDR3 DNA sequence: TGTGCCAGCAGCTCGTCGGGGGGGTCCGATCAGCCCCAGCATTTT.